This TCR beta chain is drawn from a study of T cells after somatic rescue of genetic block. In its sample, this clone ranks as medium-sized (0.01 to 0.1%). Only in-frame clones appear in the TCRdb table, and some are missing; sequencing was by immunoSEQ multiplex PCR. Seen here are 11,000 to 15,000 clones, over 70% observed once, and the top ten hold 14%. Deletions cut 6 bases from V and 2 bases from J, with 9 bases between. The CDR3 covers 13 residues. Germline values: CDR1 MDHEN, CDR2 SYDVKM. This sequence was found in a boy younger than 18. The rearrangement links TRBV28 to TRBJ2-3; D perhaps matches TRBD2 (5 bases). The sequenced sample consisted of peripheral blood mononuclear cells (PBMCs). The chain's CDR3 is CASRDYHTDTQYF. CDR3 nucleotides: TGTGCCAGCAGAGACTATCACACAGATACGCAGTATTTT.